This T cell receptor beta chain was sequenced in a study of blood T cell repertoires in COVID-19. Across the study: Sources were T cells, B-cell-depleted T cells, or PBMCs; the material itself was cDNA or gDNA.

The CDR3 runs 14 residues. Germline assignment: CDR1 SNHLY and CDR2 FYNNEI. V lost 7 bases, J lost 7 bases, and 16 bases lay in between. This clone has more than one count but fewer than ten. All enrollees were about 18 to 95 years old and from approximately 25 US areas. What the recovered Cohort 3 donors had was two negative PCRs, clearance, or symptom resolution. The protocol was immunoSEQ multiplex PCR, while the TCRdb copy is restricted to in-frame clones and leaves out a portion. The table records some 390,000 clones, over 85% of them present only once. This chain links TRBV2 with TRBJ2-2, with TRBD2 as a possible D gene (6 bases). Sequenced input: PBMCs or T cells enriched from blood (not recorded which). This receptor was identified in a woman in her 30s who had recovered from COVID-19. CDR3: CASTPGDGVGELFF. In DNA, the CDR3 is TGTGCCAGCACCCCGGGGGATGGGGTCGGGGAGCTGTTTTTT. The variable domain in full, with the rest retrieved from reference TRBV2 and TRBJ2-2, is EPEVTQTPSHQVTQMGQEVILRCVPISNHLYFYWYRQILGQKVEFLVSFYNNEISEKSEIFDDQFSVERPDGSNFTLKIRSTKLEDSAMYFCASTPGDGVGELFFGEGSRLTVL.